These 20 T cell receptor beta chains came from one sample sequenced in a study of post-analysis software for immune sequencing data. Included in the TCR beta cDNA libraries were unique molecular identifiers. Via MiXCR, TCRdb re-called the PCR reads, giving one row per CDR3 protein. The sample records roughly 160,000 distinct CDR3 sequences, roughly 40% being singletons. The sequencing used blood, collected after autologous hematopoietic stem cell transplantation. These receptors came from a girl under 18 with multiple sclerosis.

The J gene is TRBJ2-1, the V gene TRBV10-3; 10 bases match TRBD1. CDR3 size: 13 residues. Trimming took 7 bases from V and 9 from J; bases not matched to a gene: 6. Germline CDR1 reads ENHRY; CDR2 reads SYGVKD. The CDR3 spells CAITGQGEGEQFF. DNA for the CDR3: TGTGCCATCACTGGACAGGGGGAGGGTGAGCAGTTCTTC.

This chain joins TRBV18 and TRBJ2-2; the D gene is possibly TRBD2 (5 bases). The CDR3 loop spans 15 amino acids. Trimming shortened V by 3 bases and J by 6 bases, and 14 bases separated the two germline ends. CDR1 is KGHSH and CDR2 is LQKENI in the germline V gene. CDR3 in DNA: TGTGCCAGCTCACCCGACGGACTTCGCCCCGGGGAGCTGTTTTTT. This translates into CASSPDGLRPGELFF.

This chain uses TRBV12-3 or TRBV12-4 with TRBJ2-1; no clear D gene. Trimming shortened V by 3 bases and J by 6 bases, and 6 bases separated the two germline ends. This CDR3 is built from 12 residues. This CDR3 is CASSFFSNEQFF. The CDR3 DNA reads TGTGCCAGCAGTTTCTTCTCCAATGAGCAGTTCTTC.

This clonotype turned up a few times. This chain links TRBV12-3 or TRBV12-4 with TRBJ2-7; TRBD1 is a possible D gene (6 bases). This CDR3 is 12 amino acids long. Trimming left V 6 bases short and J 4 bases short, with 10 bases between. In DNA, the CDR3 is TGTGCCAGCAGCATGACAGGATACGAGCAGTACTTC. It encodes CASSMTGYEQYF.

This clonotype was recorded at least ten times. The chain combines TRBV24-1 with TRBJ2-5, with TRBD2 matching 11 bases. CDR1 is KGHDR, CDR2 SFDVKD, per germline. Germline trimming cut 1 base from V and 1 base from J; bases unmatched to any gene: 1. The CDR3 sequence is 16 residues long. The CDR3 bases are TGTGCCACCAGTGATTTAACTAGCGGGAGCCAAGAGACCCAGTACTTC. Translated, it gives CATSDLTSGSQETQYF.

Only a few counts were recorded for this clonotype. The V gene is TRBV15, the J gene TRBJ2-4; 8 bases agree with TRBD2. Judging by the DNA end, TRBJ2-5 fits better; the J call may be wrong. The CDR3 extends over 15 amino acids. The V gene's germline CDR1 is LNHNV and CDR2 YYDKDF (reference sequence). The CDR3 reads CATALAGGSVETQYF. The CDR3 region has the DNA TGTGCCACAGCTTTGGCGGGAGGATCGGTTGAGACCCAGTACTTC.

This clonotype was picked up many times. The genes are TRBV24-1 and TRBJ2-3; weak D call: TRBD1 (6 bases). Deletions cut 0 bases from V and 4 bases from J, with 13 bases between. CDR1 is KGHDR and CDR2 is SFDVKD in the germline V gene. This CDR3 contains 16 residues. CDR3 sequence (DNA): TGTGCCACCAGTGATTTGAAGTCCTCAGGGGCAGATACGCAGTATTTT. Its protein product is CATSDLKSSGADTQYF.

There are a few counts of this clonotype. This chain connects TRBV5-1 to TRBJ2-1; 7 bases fit TRBD2. V lost 0 bases and J lost 3; bases outside the gene matches: 6. The V gene's germline CDR1 is SGHRS and CDR2 YFSETQ. CDR3 size: 16 residues. This chain's CDR3 is CASSLGGGTNYNEQFF. CDR3 in DNA: TGCGCCAGCAGCTTGGGGGGCGGGACTAACTACAATGAGCAGTTCTTC.

This clonotype qualifies as medium-sized. The genes are TRBV12-3 or TRBV12-4 and TRBJ2-7; D remains unclear. Deletions cut 6 bases from V and 1 base from J, with 16 bases between. CDR3 length: 15 amino acids. Here the CDR3 DNA reads TGTGCCAGCAGCCGTCAGTGGGCTCTTTCCTACGAGCAGTACTTC. This sequence encodes CASSRQWALSYEQYF.

This clonotype was detected a few times. The chain uses TRBV5-4 and TRBJ2-5; D is perhaps TRBD2 (5 bases). Per germline, CDR1 SGHNT and CDR2 YYREEE (reference sequence). The V end was cut by 0 bases, the J end by 4 bases, with 13 bases between. The CDR3 is 15 residues long. In nucleotides, the CDR3 is TGTGCCAGCAGCTTGGACCCCGGGATAGGAGAGACCCAGTACTTC. Amino acid sequence: CASSLDPGIGETQYF.

This chain joins TRBV29-1 and TRBJ1-1, with D unresolved. Per the germline V gene, CDR1 is SQVTM and CDR2 is ANQGSEA. The CDR3 runs to 12 residues. The ends were cut back, 4 bases at V and 4 bases at J, with 10 bases in the middle. In DNA form, the CDR3 reads TGCAGCGTTGGGTGGGGTGGCACTGAAGCTTTCTTT. It is translated as CSVGWGGTEAFF.

J is TRBJ1-6 and V is TRBV2; 7 bases agree with TRBD1. Unmatched junction bases numbered 5, after V lost 4 bases and J lost 8 bases. The CDR3 loop spans 14 amino acids. Looked up from germline, CDR1 is SNHLY and CDR2 is FYNNEI. CDR3: CASSVTGSDSPLHF. The CDR3 nucleotides are TGTGCCAGCAGTGTGACAGGGTCGGATTCACCCCTCCACTTT.

This chain connects TRBV24-1 to TRBJ2-3, with 7 bases fitting TRBD2. The CDR3 length is 16 residues. The V gene end was trimmed by 5 bases and the J gene end by 0 bases; junction bases not matched to a gene: 7. Germline-derived CDR1 and CDR2 are KGHDR and SFDVKD. The CDR3 reads CATSAVSGWSTDTQYF. The CDR3 DNA sequence: TGTGCCACCAGTGCCGTTAGCGGGTGGAGCACAGATACGCAGTATTTT.

The chain is built from TRBV28 and TRBJ2-1; 7 nucleotides align to TRBD2. V shed 6 bases, J shed 8 bases, and the junction held 13 bases outside the gene matches. This CDR3 has 15 residues. Looked up from germline, CDR1 is MDHEN and CDR2 is SYDVKM. DNA of the CDR3: TGTGCCAGCAGGTTTAGGGCGGGAGTGTTTGATGAGCAGTTCTTC. Protein sequence: CASRFRAGVFDEQFF.

The chain employs TRBV5-1 and TRBJ2-6; TRBD1 is a possible D gene (5 bases). This CDR3 has 16 amino acids. The germline CDR1 and CDR2 sequences are SGHRS and YFSETQ. Deletions cut 4 bases from V and 1 base from J, with 12 bases between. CDR3 sequence reads: CASSRTSGSGANVLTF. The DNA for the CDR3 is TGCGCCAGCAGCAGAACTTCAGGGTCTGGGGCCAACGTCCTGACTTTC. The complete variable domain, with remaining parts taken from reference TRBV5-1 and TRBJ2-6, reads KAGVTQTPRYLIKTRGQQVTLSCSPISGHRSVSWYQQTPGQGLQFLFEYFSETQRNKGNFPGRFSGRQFSNSRSEMNVSTLELGDSALYLCASSRTSGSGANVLTFGAGSRLTVL.

This clonotype was detected only a few times. A much larger clonotype is one base distant, so this may be a read error. CDR3 DNA: TGTGCCAGCAGTTTTGACAGCTCCTACGAGCAGTACTTC. Protein: CASSFDSSYEQYF. The chain has TRBV27 and TRBJ2-7; weak D call: TRBD1 (5 bases). Trimming pared 3 bases from V and 0 bases from J, leaving 6 bases between. The CDR3 consists of 13 residues. Germline-derived CDR1 and CDR2 are MNHEY and SMNVEV (reference sequence).

This chain joins TRBV6-6 and TRBJ2-7; the D is unclear. V was trimmed by 7 bases and J by 6 bases, leaving 13 bases between them. This CDR3 has 12 residues. Germline V gene data show CDR1 as MNHNY and CDR2 as SVGAGI (reference sequence). As DNA, the CDR3 is TGTGCCAGCATCTCGAGCATGGGCGAGCAGTACTTC. Its protein product is CASISSMGEQYF.

There are a few counts of this clonotype. V and J are TRBV5-1 and TRBJ1-2; D remains unclear. This CDR3 is built from 18 residues. Trimming stripped 2 bases from V and 2 bases from J, with 22 bases between. Germline CDR1 and CDR2: SGHRS and YFSETQ. The CDR3, as DNA: TGCGCCAGCAGCTTCCGGGCCCGTAACCTTACCAGGAACTATGGCTACACCTTC. It specifies CASSFRARNLTRNYGYTF.

V usage is TRBV3-1 and J usage is TRBJ2-7, with TRBD1 matching over 9 bases. Trimming took 1 base from V and 2 from J; bases not matched to a gene: 3. This CDR3 has 15 residues. Germline values: CDR1 LGHDT, CDR2 YNNKEL (reference sequence). The CDR3 region is CASSQGQGGTYEQYF. The CDR3 DNA reads as TGTGCCAGCAGCCAAGGACAGGGGGGAACCTACGAGCAGTACTTC.

This clonotype was detected only a few times. This CDR3 is CASSSTGSVGYEQYF. CDR3 nucleotide sequence: TGTGCCAGCAGTTCGACAGGTTCAGTTGGCTACGAGCAGTACTTC. V gene TRBV12-3 or TRBV12-4 combines with J gene TRBJ2-7; the D gene is possibly TRBD1 (6 bases). This CDR3 comprises 15 residues. The V end was cut by 4 bases, the J end by 3 bases, with 16 bases between.